The 5 T cell receptor beta chains reported below all come from one sample, sequenced in a study of shared clonotypes between healthy human individuals. Here immunoSEQ multiplex PCR was the method, and the copy in TCRdb shows in-frame clones only, minus some. Of roughly 1,000,000 clones detected, 78% appear once; the ten largest clones hold under 0.65%. The sequencing sample was made of memory CD4+ T cells from PBMCs. The subset denotes: CD45RA-negative fraction. All receptors derive from a man between 18 and 29 years old in good health. Some clones in this sample may be carry-over from other donors' samples.

The rearrangement uses TRBV6-6 and TRBJ2-2; TRBD1 matches at 8 bases. V lost 6 bases and J lost 6; bases outside the gene matches: 12. The CDR3 has 16 amino acids. The V gene's germline CDR1 is MNHNY and CDR2 SVGAGI (reference sequence). The CDR3 region is CASSSGGPRFAGELFF. CDR3 in DNA: TGTGCCAGCAGCTCAGGGGGCCCTAGATTCGCCGGGGAGCTGTTTTTT.

The chain has TRBV7-9 and TRBJ1-3; D perhaps matches TRBD1 (5 bases). The germline V gene encodes CDR1 SEHNR and CDR2 FQNEAQ (reference sequence). Between the trimmed V and J ends, which lost 5 bases and 2 bases, there was a span of 13 bases. The CDR3 length is 15 residues. The CDR3 bases are TGTGCCAGCAGCGGGGCTTGGGGGGCTGGAAACACCATATATTTT. This encodes CASSGAWGAGNTIYF.

The rearrangement links TRBV5-1 to TRBJ2-3, with 12 bases aligning to TRBD2. The CDR3 has 16 amino acids. Germline loops: CDR1 SGHRS, CDR2 YFSETQ. V was clipped by 6 bases and J by 2 bases; unmatched bases: 7. CDR3 residues: CASMTSGRSSTDTQYF. The DNA of the CDR3 is TGCGCCAGCATGACTAGCGGGAGATCCTCCACAGATACGCAGTATTTT. The entire variable domain, with the rest obtained from reference TRBV5-1 and TRBJ2-3, is as follows: KAGVTQTPRYLIKTRGQQVTLSCSPISGHRSVSWYQQTPGQGLQFLFEYFSETQRNKGNFPGRFSGRQFSNSRSEMNVSTLELGDSALYLCASMTSGRSSTDTQYFGPGTRLTVL.

This chain links TRBV19 with TRBJ2-1; D may be TRBD2 (6 bases). The CDR3 spans 13 residues. V shed 3 bases and J shed 8 bases, with 11 bases lying between them. CDR1 is LNHDA, CDR2 SQIVND, per germline (reference sequence). CDR3 amino acids: CASSMRRVHEQFF. The CDR3 DNA sequence: TGTGCCAGTAGTATGCGGAGGGTCCATGAGCAGTTCTTC.

The DNA for the CDR3 is TGTGCCAGCAGCTTGGGGACTAGCGGGAGGATTAGAGACGAGCAGTACTTC. As protein: CASSLGTSGRIRDEQYF. This chain joins TRBV11-3 and TRBJ2-7, with 15 bases fitting TRBD2. This CDR3 contains 17 residues. V dropped 3 bases and J dropped 5; count of bases not matched to a gene: 8. CDR1 SGHNT and CDR2 YENEEA come from the germline V gene.